Shown below are 23 T cell receptor beta chains from a single sample sequenced in a study of T cells in Graves' hyperthyroidism and ophthalmopathy. Regions amplified from RNA transcripts were the TCR beta CDR3 regions. HTBI primers were used for first-round RT-PCR of the TCR CDR3. TCRdb called the multiplex PCR reads again in MiXCR, with one record for every CDR3 protein. The sample yields hundreds of thousands of distinct CDR3 sequences, approximately 15% seen once. The source material was blood. The receptors stem from a woman in her thirties or forties with Graves' ophthalmopathy.

This clonotype has ten or more counts. The chain combines TRBV20-1 with TRBJ2-5, with D unresolved. Trimming took off 0 bases at V and 3 bases at J, with 11 bases between the two ends. The CDR3 has 14 amino acids. Per the germline V gene, CDR1 is DFQATT and CDR2 is SNEGSKA (reference sequence). The CDR3 region is CSAREVRREETQYF. DNA of the CDR3: TGCAGTGCTAGAGAAGTAAGACGAGAAGAGACCCAGTACTTC.

This clonotype was found a few times. The chain combines TRBV11-2 with TRBJ2-7; tentative D call: TRBD2 (7 bases). Trimming took off 2 bases at V and 2 bases at J, with 13 bases between the two ends. The CDR3 is 15 residues long. From germline, CDR1 is SGHAT and CDR2 FQNNGV. DNA for the CDR3: TGTGCCAGCAGCTTACGGGGGGCGCGGACCTACGAGCAGTACTTC. Translation: CASSLRGARTYEQYF.

This clonotype was counted a few times. The chain is built from TRBV20-1 and TRBJ2-2, with 11 bases that match TRBD1. The germline V gene has CDR1 DFQATT and CDR2 SNEGSKA (reference sequence). The CDR3 consists of 14 residues. The V and J ends lost 6 bases and 4 bases, in that order; junction bases with no gene match: 4. CDR3 loop: CSAGTGGSTGELFF. The CDR3 region has the DNA TGCAGTGCGGGGACAGGGGGTTCCACCGGGGAGCTGTTTTTT.

This clonotype was observed many times. The CDR3 loop reads CAWSGQGGWGEQYF. The CDR3 DNA reads as TGTGCCTGGAGTGGACAAGGAGGGTGGGGCGAGCAGTACTTC. This sequence joins TRBV30 and TRBJ2-7, with D possibly TRBD2 on 6 matching bases. CDR1 is GTSNPN and CDR2 is SVGIG in the germline V gene (reference sequence). V lost 1 base and J 6 bases, leaving 16 bases between the germline ends. The CDR3 has 14 amino acids.

The chain is built from TRBV6-5 and TRBJ2-7; 7 nucleotides align to TRBD2. The germline CDR1 and CDR2 sequences are MNHEY and SVGAGI. With 4 bases clipped from V and 7 bases from J, the junction kept 7 bases outside the gene matches. There are 13 residues in the CDR3. CDR3 sequence reads: CASSFLAGVEQYF. In nucleotides, the CDR3 is TGTGCCAGCAGTTTCCTGGCGGGAGTGGAGCAGTACTTC.

This clonotype was counted ten times or more. J is TRBJ2-1 and V is TRBV28, with 10 nucleotides matching TRBD1. The ends lost 9 bases at V and 7 bases at J; junction bases unmatched: 9. This CDR3 has 14 amino acids. Germline-derived CDR1 and CDR2 are MDHEN and SYDVKM. The CDR3, as DNA: TGTGCCAGTTTTGGGACAGGGGTAAGAAATGAGCAGTTCTTC. It yields the protein CASFGTGVRNEQFF.

This clonotype was detected ten times or more. CDR3 sequence reads: CASSLEGQPYQETQYF. CDR3 in DNA: TGTGCCAGCAGCTTAGAAGGACAACCGTACCAAGAGACCCAGTACTTC. The V gene is TRBV11-2, the J gene TRBJ2-5; a possible D gene is TRBD1 (5 bases). The V gene's germline CDR1 is SGHAT and CDR2 FQNNGV. Trimming cost V 0 bases and J 0 bases, with 11 bases left between them. The length of the CDR3 is 16 residues.

This clonotype was observed at least ten times. The chain couples TRBV6-2 or TRBV6-3 to TRBJ1-1, with 7 bases lining up with TRBD1. With V trimmed by 1 base and J by 4 bases, 3 bases remained unmatched. CDR3 length: 14 residues. Germline values: CDR1 MNHEY, CDR2 SVGEGT. The CDR3 bases are TGTGCCAGCAGTTACTTACAGGGGAGCACTGAAGCTTTCTTT. Amino acid sequence: CASSYLQGSTEAFF.

This chain joins TRBV28 and TRBJ1-5; unclear D gene. Germline CDR1 and CDR2: MDHEN and SYDVKM. The ends were cut back, 4 bases at V and 5 bases at J, with 12 bases in the middle. The CDR3 consists of 14 residues. CDR3 DNA: TGTGCCAGCAGTTCCGATCGCCCCTATCAGCCCCAGCATTTT. Protein product: CASSSDRPYQPQHF.

This clonotype was picked up a small number of times. This sequence joins TRBV5-4 and TRBJ2-2; unclear D gene. V was trimmed by 0 bases and J by 0 bases, leaving 12 bases between them. The CDR3 covers 17 residues. The germline CDR1 and CDR2 sequences are SGHNT and YYREEE (reference sequence). The CDR3 bases are TGTGCCAGCAGCTTGGCAGTGATGCTGGCGAACACCGGGGAGCTGTTTTTT. Its protein product is CASSLAVMLANTGELFF.

This clonotype has a handful of counts. The chain uses TRBV19 and TRBJ2-6, with unresolved D. Looked up from germline, CDR1 is LNHDA and CDR2 is SQIVND (reference sequence). This CDR3 has 13 amino acids. The V and J ends lost 7 bases and 0 bases respectively, with 4 bases between them. In DNA form, the CDR3 reads TGTGCCAGTATCAACTCTGGGGCCAACGTCCTGACTTTC. Protein product: CASINSGANVLTF.

This clonotype was seen more than once but under ten times. The chain recombines TRBV12-3 or TRBV12-4 with TRBJ1-3; D ambiguous. The CDR3 runs 14 residues. V shed 4 bases and J shed 4 bases, with 11 bases lying between them. CDR3 in amino acids: CASSSSIGGNTIYF. CDR3 sequence (DNA): TGTGCCAGCAGTTCGAGCATCGGGGGAAACACCATATATTTT.

The chain has TRBV19 and TRBJ1-5, with TRBD1 matching over 8 bases. V trimming: 4 bases; J trimming: 3 bases; junction bases outside the gene matches: 5. Germline V gives CDR1 LNHDA, CDR2 SQIVND (reference sequence). The CDR3 loop spans 15 amino acids. CDR3 DNA: TGTGCCAGTAGTAATGGGACAGGCTACAATCAGCCCCAGCATTTT. Translated: CASSNGTGYNQPQHF.

This clonotype was seen at least ten times. This sequence joins TRBV20-1 and TRBJ2-7; maybe TRBD1 (5 bases). This CDR3 has 15 amino acids. Germline V CDR1 and CDR2: DFQATT, SNEGSKA (reference sequence). V shed 7 bases and J shed 2 bases, with 21 bases lying between them. CDR3 amino acids: CSVMEPTGLTYEQYF. DNA of the CDR3: TGCAGTGTTATGGAGCCAACAGGTCTAACCTACGAGCAGTACTTC.

The chain recombines TRBV14 with TRBJ2-3, with 11 bases fitting TRBD2. The CDR3 length is 18 residues. Looked up from germline, CDR1 is SGHDN and CDR2 is FVKESK. V was clipped by 4 bases and J by 0 bases; unmatched bases: 9. CDR3 sequence (DNA): TGTGCCAGCAGCCCTCCCCCACTAGCGGGAGAGAGCACAGATACGCAGTATTTT. This gives the protein CASSPPPLAGESTDTQYF.

This clonotype was counted many times. The chain recombines TRBV7-9 with TRBJ2-7; 12 positions agree with TRBD1. The V and J ends lost 5 bases and 3 bases, in that order; junction bases with no gene match: 8. Germline V gene sequence: CDR1 SEHNR, CDR2 FQNEAQ (reference sequence). CDR3 size: 16 residues. CDR3 in amino acids: CASSPPGQGANYEQYF. CDR3 sequence (DNA): TGTGCCAGCAGCCCCCCGGGACAGGGGGCCAACTACGAGCAGTACTTC.

This clonotype has ten or more counts. J is TRBJ1-2 and V is TRBV6-1, with a tentative D call TRBD1 (5 bases). The CDR3 extends over 15 amino acids. With 6 bases removed from V and 4 bases from J, the gap between germline ends came to 18 bases. CDR1 and CDR2 (germline): MNHNS, SASEGT. The CDR3 nucleotides read TGTGCCAGCAGGTCCGACAGTGGGAGTAGCTATGGCTACACCTTC. The encoded protein is CASRSDSGSSYGYTF.

The chain links TRBV7-9 to TRBJ1-2, with a weak D call TRBD1 (5 bases). Germline V gene data show CDR1 as SEHNR and CDR2 as FQNEAQ (reference sequence). V dropped 0 bases and J dropped 0 bases, with 8 bases sitting between them. The CDR3 sequence is 15 residues long. CDR3 DNA: TGTGCCAGCAGCTTAGCTCAGGGTCCTAACTATGGCTACACCTTC. It encodes CASSLAQGPNYGYTF.

This clonotype was detected many times. The chain has TRBV15 and TRBJ2-7; D is ambiguous. CDR1 is LNHNV, CDR2 YYDKDF, per germline (reference sequence). The CDR3 has 16 amino acids. V lost 0 bases and J 3 bases, leaving 15 bases between the germline ends. This CDR3 reads CATSRDDEASDYEQYF. The DNA for the CDR3 is TGTGCCACCAGCAGAGACGATGAGGCGTCTGACTACGAGCAGTACTTC.

This clonotype was found once. Since a much larger clone is just one base distant, this may be a read error. The chain carries TRBV9 and TRBJ1-3, with a weak D call TRBD1 (6 bases). This CDR3 is built from 13 residues. Looked up from germline, CDR1 is SGDLS and CDR2 is YYNGEE. CDR3 DNA sequence: TGTGCCAGCAGGGGGGCAAATGAAAACACCATATGTTTT. This codes for CASRGANENTICF.

The gene calls are TRBV11-3 and TRBJ1-2, with no clear D. The germline V and J ends were trimmed by 0 bases and 8 bases, with 13 bases remaining between them. In germline, CDR1 is SGHNT, CDR2 YENEEA. The CDR3 loop spans 14 amino acids. CDR3 sequence reads: CASSLDEDWEGYTF. As DNA, the CDR3 is TGTGCCAGCAGCTTAGATGAAGATTGGGAGGGCTACACCTTC.

This clonotype occurred a few times. The V call is TRBV2, the J call TRBJ1-6; TRBD1 might be the D (6 bases). CDR3 length equals 15 residues. Trimming cost V 5 bases and J 5 bases, with 13 bases left between them. Looked up from germline, CDR1 is SNHLY and CDR2 is FYNNEI. For the CDR3, the DNA is TGTGCCAGCAGTCCCAGGGGCCCTAATAATTCACCCCTCCACTTT. Its protein product is CASSPRGPNNSPLHF.

This clonotype was found many times. The junction and the germline gene differ at one end; a read error may be behind it. This sequence joins TRBV25-1 and TRBJ2-7; 7 nucleotides agree with TRBD2. Germline loops: CDR1 MGHDK, CDR2 SYGVNS. The CDR3 sequence is 14 residues long. The CDR3 here is CGLPSEGGHYEQYF. CDR3 sequence (DNA): TGCGGACTACCCTCAGAGGGAGGGCACTACGAGCAGTACTTC.